Below are 21 T cell receptor beta chains sequenced from a single sample in a study of T cells in Graves' hyperthyroidism and ophthalmopathy. Using RNA transcripts as the source, TCR beta CDR3 regions were amplified. Using the HTBI primer set, a first-round RT-PCR was run on the TCR CDR3. TCRdb re-called the multiplex PCR reads through MiXCR, storing one row per CDR3 protein. This sample has approximately 640,000 distinct CDR3 sequences, with around 15% found just once. The material sequenced was blood. The source of these receptors is a man over 45 with Graves' hyperthyroidism.

This clonotype has a count of ten or more. The chain uses TRBV25-1 and TRBJ1-4; 7 positions agree with TRBD1. The CDR3 is 16 amino acids. V lost 1 base, J lost 0 bases, and 2 bases stayed unmatched. Germline loops: CDR1 MGHDK, CDR2 SYGVNS. The CDR3 bases are TGTGCCAGCAGTGAATTGGGGACAGCAACTAATGAAAAACTGTTTTTT. Its translation is CASSELGTATNEKLFF.

This clonotype was observed at least ten times. The chain is built from TRBV6-6 and TRBJ2-5; tentatively, D is TRBD2 (7 bases). Trimming pared 0 bases from V and 5 bases from J, leaving 13 bases between. The CDR3 runs to 15 residues. Germline V gives CDR1 MNHNY, CDR2 SVGAGI (reference sequence). CDR3: CASSYSTGGRETQYF. The CDR3 DNA follows: TGTGCCAGCAGTTACTCGACGGGGGGCCGCGAGACCCAGTACTTC.

This clonotype has just a few counts. This chain links TRBV7-2 with TRBJ2-1, with 9 nucleotides matching TRBD1. This CDR3 region has 18 residues. J was trimmed by 0 bases and V by 5 bases; bases with no gene match: 11. Germline-derived CDR1 and CDR2 are SGHTA and FQGNSA. The CDR3 here is CASSPRQGGWSSYNEQFF. CDR3 bases: TGTGCCAGCAGCCCCCGACAGGGGGGATGGAGCTCCTACAATGAGCAGTTCTTC.

This clonotype was counted only a few times. The gene calls are TRBV28 and TRBJ1-5; D is uncertain. Germline CDR1 reads MDHEN; CDR2 reads SYDVKM. The germline V and J ends were trimmed by 5 bases and 0 bases, with 8 bases remaining between them. This CDR3 is built from 14 residues. The DNA of the CDR3 is TGTGCCAGCAGTAAGGCCTATAGCAATCAGCCCCAGCATTTT. Protein product: CASSKAYSNQPQHF.

This clonotype was counted ten times or more. This rearrangement joins TRBV14 to TRBJ1-6; the D is unclear. From germline, CDR1 is SGHDN and CDR2 FVKESK. The CDR3 spans 13 residues. V was cut by 0 bases and J by 15 bases, with 12 bases left in between. CDR3 amino acids: CASSQEVNRRLHF. In DNA, the CDR3 is TGTGCCAGCAGCCAAGAAGTGAACCGACGCCTCCACTTT.

This clonotype was recorded at least ten times. The chain has TRBV12-3 or TRBV12-4 and TRBJ1-2, with D possibly matching TRBD1 (5 bases). The ends were cut back, 6 bases at V and 3 bases at J, with 20 bases in the middle. The CDR3 loop spans 16 amino acids. The CDR3 bases are TGTGCCAGCAGGGGGACTCGCTCCCGGCAGGACTATGGCTACACCTTC. Encoded protein: CASRGTRSRQDYGYTF.

The sample holds many counts of this clonotype. This chain joins TRBV7-2 and TRBJ2-3, with 14 positions matching TRBD2. The junction had 8 bases not matched to a gene; V was cut back by 5 bases and J by 1 base. Germline-derived CDR1 and CDR2 are SGHTA and FQGNSA. This CDR3 spans 18 amino acids. The CDR3 loop is CASSPRLAGGQGTDTQYF. As DNA, the CDR3 is TGTGCCAGCAGCCCCCGACTAGCGGGAGGGCAGGGCACAGATACGCAGTATTTT.

This clonotype was seen repeatedly, ten times or more. This rearrangement joins TRBV28 to TRBJ1-1, with 10 nucleotides matching TRBD1. Germline CDR1 is MDHEN and CDR2 is SYDVKM. This CDR3 has 13 residues. Germline trimming cut 8 bases from V and 5 bases from J; bases unmatched to any gene: 5. CDR3 sequence (DNA): TGTGCCAGCGACAGGGGGCTAGGGACTGAAGCTTTCTTT. This encodes CASDRGLGTEAFF.

In this sample, this clonotype turned up many times. The genes are TRBV7-9 and TRBJ2-1; D ambiguous. V was cut by 5 bases and J by 7 bases, with 12 bases left in between. Germline V gene sequence: CDR1 SEHNR, CDR2 FQNEAQ (reference sequence). The CDR3 is made up of 13 amino acids. CDR3 DNA sequence: TGTGCCAGCAGCCTATGGGCGGAAAATGAGCAGTTCTTC. Translating gives CASSLWAENEQFF.

This clonotype was counted a few times. This chain links TRBV10-3 with TRBJ2-1; 7 bases map to TRBD2. V was clipped by 7 bases and J by 6 bases; unmatched bases: 9. This CDR3 contains 14 residues. The germline gives CDR1 ENHRY, CDR2 SYGVKD. The CDR3 reads CAINVGGRPNEQFF. The CDR3 region has the DNA TGTGCCATCAATGTTGGCGGGAGACCCAATGAGCAGTTCTTC.

This clonotype appeared many times. The chain carries TRBV7-8 and TRBJ2-5; D call uncertain. This CDR3 is built from 14 residues. Deletions cut 2 bases from V and 5 bases from J, with 12 bases between. Germline CDR1 is SGHVS and CDR2 is FQNEAQ. The CDR3 loop reads CASSLYRGRETQYF. The CDR3 DNA follows: TGTGCCAGCAGCTTATACCGAGGCCGGGAGACCCAGTACTTC.

In its sample, this clonotype was seen many times. In DNA form, the CDR3 reads TGTGCCAGCAGTGGGACAGGGACGGTTAATCAGCCCCAGCATTTT. Translated, it gives CASSGTGTVNQPQHF. The V call is TRBV12-3 or TRBV12-4, the J call TRBJ1-5; 9 bases agree with TRBD1. The J segment lost 4 bases and the V segment lost 5 bases, leaving 6 bases of the junction unmatched. This CDR3 is 15 amino acids long.

The rearrangement joins TRBV6-2 or TRBV6-3 to TRBJ1-3; TRBD1 might be the D (6 bases). The CDR3 has 15 residues. Germline CDR1 MNHEY, CDR2 SVGEGT. With 0 bases removed from V and 4 bases from J, the gap between germline ends came to 10 bases. The CDR3 loop reads CASSYSRGWGNTIYF. DNA for the CDR3: TGTGCCAGCAGTTACTCGAGGGGGTGGGGAAACACCATATATTTT.

The V gene is TRBV6-1, the J gene TRBJ1-3; D might be TRBD1 (5 bases). The ends were cut back, 5 bases at V and 6 bases at J, with 14 bases in the middle. The germline V gene has CDR1 MNHNS and CDR2 SASEGT. The CDR3 is 14 amino acids. Here the CDR3 DNA reads TGTGCCAGCAGTCCGGCGGGGGGTTTAAACACCATATATTTT. This codes for CASSPAGGLNTIYF.

This clonotype was seen many times. The V gene is TRBV6-1, the J gene TRBJ2-2; D is ambiguous. This CDR3 has 15 residues. The V and J ends lost 3 bases and 2 bases respectively, with 10 bases between them. Germline V gene lookup returns CDR1 MNHNS and CDR2 SASEGT. CDR3: CASSDWQTNTGELFF. CDR3 DNA: TGTGCCAGCAGTGACTGGCAGACAAACACCGGGGAGCTGTTTTTT.

This clonotype came up many times. V usage is TRBV7-2 and J usage is TRBJ1-2; D unresolved. The germline V gene has CDR1 SGHTA and CDR2 FQGNSA. The CDR3 is 14 residues long. V lost 5 bases, J lost 5 bases, and 15 bases lay in between. CDR3 in amino acids: CASSLVVTLYGYTF. The CDR3 DNA reads TGTGCCAGCAGCCTCGTTGTAACTCTATATGGCTACACCTTC.

This clonotype was counted many times. This rearrangement joins TRBV11-2 to TRBJ2-1; 7 bases are a match to TRBD2. Germline loops: CDR1 SGHAT, CDR2 FQNNGV. The trim removed 5 bases at V and 5 bases at J, leaving 6 bases unmatched. This CDR3 region has 14 residues. The CDR3 region has the DNA TGTGCCAGCAGCATAAGCGGGATTAACAATGAGCAGTTCTTC. Translated: CASSISGINNEQFF.

This clonotype was observed a few times. This chain connects TRBV30 to TRBJ2-7, with 9 bases lining up with TRBD1. The J segment lost 3 bases and the V segment lost 0 bases, leaving 6 bases of the junction unmatched. The CDR3 runs to 15 residues. CDR1 and CDR2 from the germline V gene are GTSNPN and SVGIG (reference sequence). The DNA of the CDR3 is TGTGCCTGGAGTGTACGGCACAGGGGGCTCTACGAGCAGTACTTC. This translates into CAWSVRHRGLYEQYF.

This clonotype turned up a few times. J is TRBJ2-1 and V is TRBV6-2 or TRBV6-3, with 7 bases aligning to TRBD2. The junction had 9 bases not matched to a gene; V was cut back by 5 bases and J by 5 bases. Germline V gene sequence: CDR1 MNHEY, CDR2 SVGEGT. The CDR3 is 15 amino acids. CDR3 coding DNA: TGTGCCAGCAGTCATTACTTGACTAGCAACAATGAGCAGTTCTTC. This gives the protein CASSHYLTSNNEQFF.

This clonotype was seen repeatedly, ten times or more. This rearrangement joins TRBV30 to TRBJ2-2; possible D gene TRBD2, 6 bases. The CDR3 has 14 residues. In germline, CDR1 is GTSNPN, CDR2 SVGIG (reference sequence). Between the trimmed V and J ends, which lost 7 bases and 7 bases, there was a span of 19 bases. The CDR3 DNA follows: TGTGCCTCGAGCCGGGGGAGCAGCCTCGGGGAGCTGTTTTTT. Translated: CASSRGSSLGELFF.

This clonotype was detected only a few times. A much larger clone lies one base from this, so it may be a read error. The chain couples TRBV25-1 to TRBJ2-5, with unresolved D. The germline CDR1 and CDR2 sequences are MGHDK and SYGVNS. The CDR3 is 13 amino acids. The V end lost 1 base, the J end lost 3 bases, and 6 bases lay between the germline ends. The CDR3 here is CASSEWQEETQYF. DNA of the CDR3: TGTGCCAGCAGTGAATGGCAGGAAGAGACCCAGTACTTC.